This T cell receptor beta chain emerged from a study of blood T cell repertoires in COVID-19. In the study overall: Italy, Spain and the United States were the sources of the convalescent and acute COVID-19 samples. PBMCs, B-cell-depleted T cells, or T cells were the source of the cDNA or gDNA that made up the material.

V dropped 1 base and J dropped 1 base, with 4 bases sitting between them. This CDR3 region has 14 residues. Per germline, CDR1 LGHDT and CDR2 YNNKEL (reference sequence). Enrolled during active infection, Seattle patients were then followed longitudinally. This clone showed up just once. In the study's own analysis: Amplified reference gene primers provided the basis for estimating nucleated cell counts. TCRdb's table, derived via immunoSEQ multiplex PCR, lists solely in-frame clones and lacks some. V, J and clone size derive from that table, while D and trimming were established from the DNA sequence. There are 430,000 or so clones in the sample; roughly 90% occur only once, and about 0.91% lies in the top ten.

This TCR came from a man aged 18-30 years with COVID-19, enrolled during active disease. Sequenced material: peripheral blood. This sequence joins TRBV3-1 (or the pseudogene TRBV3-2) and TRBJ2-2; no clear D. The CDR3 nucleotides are TGTGCCAGCAGCCAAGGACAGAACACCGGGGAGCTGTTTTTT. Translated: CASSQGQNTGELFF.